This TCR beta chain was captured in a study of OX40 agonist ivuxolimab in advanced cancers. The repertoire was sequenced with immunoSEQ multiplex PCR; TCRdb's copy has only in-frame clones and lacks some. The data show around 83,000 clones, approximately 85% seen once. Per germline, CDR1 SGHDN and CDR2 FVKESK. V shed 0 bases and J shed 10 bases, with 16 bases lying between them. The CDR3 runs 16 residues. This material consisted of CD4+ or CD8+ T cells sorted from blood, taken in a trial of the OX40 agonist ivuxolimab. The chain combines TRBV14 with TRBJ1-6; D is unresolved. This TCR came from an adult with an advanced solid tumor such as melanoma, head and neck, liver or kidney cancer. The CDR3 sequence: CASSQDLGISRSPLHF. CDR3 DNA: TGTGCCAGCAGCCAAGATTTGGGGATCAGCAGGTCACCCCTCCACTTT.